This record concerns one TCR beta chain sequence. Its matching antigen is unknown. This sample is drawn from a study of blood T cells in healthy people across ages. Study overall: Capture via template switching afforded approximately one barcoded beta molecule per two T cells.

Whole-study results and caveats: More naive CD4+ cells and higher diversity marked long-lived donors relative to aged donors.

It was with a sample-barcoded 5' primer and a J-beta primer mix that a second PCR of roughly 7 to 12 cycles was run. Each TCR beta cDNA got a 12-nucleotide random molecular identifier. Researchers report that each sample yielded at least 3 million CDR3-containing paired-end reads. MiXCR, run by TCRdb on the 5' RACE reads, gives a single entry per CDR3 protein. This table has around 650,000 distinct CDR3 sequences, approximately 31% appearing once. Trimming left V 1 base short and J 0 bases short, with 11 bases between. Germline values: CDR1 SGHTA, CDR2 FQGNSA. There are 16 residues in the CDR3. The TCR sequence derives from an elderly woman in good health. V is TRBV7-2 and J is TRBJ2-3; D is undetermined. Sample: blood. CDR3 coding DNA: TGTGCCAGCAGCTTAGTAGCCGGGTCTAGCACAGATACGCAGTATTTT. Translation: CASSLVAGSSTDTQYF.